The 11 T cell receptor beta chains given below trace back to one sample, sequenced in a study of T cell responses to AZD1222 COVID-19 vaccine. Only in-frame clones appear in the TCRdb table, and some are missing; sequencing was by immunoSEQ multiplex PCR. This table holds 60,000 to 100,000 clones, around 90% found once. The input for sequencing was peripheral blood, taken on day 0 of AZD1222 vaccination. These receptors were collected from an adult in good health.

V and J are TRBV6-2 or TRBV6-3 and TRBJ2-7; TRBD1 agrees at 7 bases. This CDR3 has 14 residues. The V segment lost 5 bases and the J segment 6 bases; nucleotides outside the gene matches: 10. Germline lookup yields CDR1 MNHEY and CDR2 SVGEGT. CDR3 nucleotide sequence: TGTGCCAGCAGTCCGGGACAGACGGTCCTCGAGCAGTACTTC. Translating it yields CASSPGQTVLEQYF.

This chain joins TRBV6-5 and TRBJ2-7; possible D gene TRBD1, 6 bases. In germline, CDR1 is MNHEY, CDR2 SVGAGI. The CDR3 spans 14 residues. Trimming removed 2 bases from V and 0 bases from J, with 8 bases in between. In DNA form, the CDR3 reads TGTGCCAGCAGTTACGGACAGAGCTCCTACGAGCAGTACTTC. As protein: CASSYGQSSYEQYF.

V gene TRBV4-2 combines with J gene TRBJ2-3, with TRBD1 matching 7 bases. Germline loops: CDR1 LGHNA, CDR2 YNFKEQ. V trimming: 2 bases; J trimming: 1 base; junction bases outside the gene matches: 6. The CDR3 covers 16 residues. As DNA, the CDR3 is TGTGCCAGCAGCCAACCGACAGGGTGGGGCACAGATACGCAGTATTTT. It encodes CASSQPTGWGTDTQYF.

The rearrangement links TRBV19 to TRBJ1-5, with 8 bases lining up with TRBD1. Germline CDR1 is LNHDA and CDR2 is SQIVND (reference sequence). Trimming at V came to 5 bases and at J to 5 bases, leaving 8 bases not matched to a gene. The CDR3 is made up of 15 amino acids. In nucleotides, the CDR3 is TGTGCCAGTAGTCCGTGGACAGGGCTTTATCAGCCCCAGCATTTT. Protein: CASSPWTGLYQPQHF. Full variable domain (missing parts from reference TRBV19 and TRBJ1-5): DGGITQSPKYLFRKEGQNVTLSCEQNLNHDAMYWYRQDPGQGLRLIYYSQIVNDFQKGDIAEGYSVSREKKESFPLTVTSAQKNPTAFYLCASSPWTGLYQPQHFGDGTRLSIL.

The genes are TRBV4-3 and TRBJ2-5, with D maybe TRBD2 (5 bases). The germline V gene has CDR1 LGHNA and CDR2 YSLEER. The CDR3 loop spans 14 amino acids. V was trimmed by 1 base and J by 5 bases, leaving 11 bases between them. Here the CDR3 DNA reads TGCGCCAGCAGCCAAGGGGATGAGGGTGAGACCCAGTACTTC. It codes for CASSQGDEGETQYF.

This rearrangement joins TRBV10-3 to TRBJ2-7, with D tentatively TRBD1 or TRBD2 (5 bases each). Germline V gives CDR1 ENHRY, CDR2 SYGVKD. The CDR3 sequence is 13 residues long. Trimming removed 5 bases from V and 2 bases from J, with 10 bases in between. The CDR3 nucleotides read TGTGCCATCAGTCAGGGAGACACCTACGAGCAGTACTTC. Translated, it gives CAISQGDTYEQYF.

This CDR3 reads CASSPGTRGGQFF. The CDR3 DNA sequence: TGTGCCAGCAGTCCTGGGACCAGAGGAGGGCAGTTCTTC. J is TRBJ2-1 and V is TRBV28, with D perhaps matching TRBD1 or TRBD2 (5 bases each). Germline V gene data show CDR1 as MDHEN and CDR2 as SYDVKM. CDR3 length: 13 amino acids. The V and J ends lost 5 bases and 12 bases respectively, with 17 bases between them.

V and J are TRBV7-8 and TRBJ2-1, with D perhaps being TRBD1 or TRBD2 (5 bases each). Germline CDR1 reads SGHVS; CDR2 reads FQNEAQ. This CDR3 spans 17 amino acids. V was cut by 1 base and J by 1 base, with 14 bases left in between. CDR3 sequence: CASSLGGGPTSYNEQFF. The CDR3 DNA sequence: TGTGCCAGCAGCTTAGGTGGGGGACCGACTTCCTACAATGAGCAGTTCTTC.

Regarding this clone: At the DNA level, this CDR3 is encoded by other sequences in the same sample as well. V and J are TRBV18 and TRBJ2-1; D is undetermined. V gave up 3 bases and J gave up 7 bases, with 4 bases separating them. The CDR3 spans 11 residues. Per the germline V gene, CDR1 is KGHSH and CDR2 is LQKENI. CDR3 in DNA: TGTGCCAGCTCACCTGGGAATGAGCAGTTCTTC. It translates to CASSPGNEQFF. Complete variable domain (other parts from reference TRBV18 and TRBJ2-1): NAGVMQNPRHLVRRRGQEARLRCSPMKGHSHVYWYRQLPEEGLKFMVYLQKENIIDESGMPKERFSAEFPKEGPSILRIQQVVRGDSAAYFCASSPGNEQFFGPGTRLTVL.

V and J are TRBV2 and TRBJ2-1; tentative D call: TRBD2 (5 bases). This CDR3 is built from 13 residues. Germline-derived CDR1 and CDR2 are SNHLY and FYNNEI. Trimming stripped 6 bases from V and 4 bases from J, with 10 bases between. CDR3 amino acids: CASRLGLYNEQFF. As DNA, the CDR3 is TGTGCCAGCAGGCTCGGACTTTACAATGAGCAGTTCTTC.

The chain recombines TRBV6-6 with TRBJ2-7; no clear D. Germline V lookup: CDR1 MNHNY, CDR2 SVGAGI (reference sequence). The CDR3 contains 14 residues. V was pared by 2 bases and J by 0 bases, with 8 bases between. The CDR3 reads CASSYEYLSYEQYF. CDR3 DNA: TGTGCCAGCAGTTACGAGTATCTCTCCTACGAGCAGTACTTC.